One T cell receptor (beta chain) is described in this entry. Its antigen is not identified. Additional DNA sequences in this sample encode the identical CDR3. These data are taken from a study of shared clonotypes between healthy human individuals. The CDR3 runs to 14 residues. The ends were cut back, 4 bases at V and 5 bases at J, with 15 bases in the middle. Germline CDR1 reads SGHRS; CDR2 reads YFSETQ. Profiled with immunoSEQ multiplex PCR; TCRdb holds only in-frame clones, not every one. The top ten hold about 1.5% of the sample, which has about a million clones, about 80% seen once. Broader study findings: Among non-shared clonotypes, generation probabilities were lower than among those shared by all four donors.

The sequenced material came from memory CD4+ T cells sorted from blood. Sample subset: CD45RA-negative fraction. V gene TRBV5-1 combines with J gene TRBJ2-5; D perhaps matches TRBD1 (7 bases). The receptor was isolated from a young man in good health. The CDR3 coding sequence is TGCGCCAGCAGCGGAGGGGGCGCGGGGGAGACCCAGTACTTC. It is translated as CASSGGGAGETQYF. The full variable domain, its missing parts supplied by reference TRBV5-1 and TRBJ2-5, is KAGVTQTPRYLIKTRGQQVTLSCSPISGHRSVSWYQQTPGQGLQFLFEYFSETQRNKGNFPGRFSGRQFSNSRSEMNVSTLELGDSALYLCASSGGGAGETQYFGPGTRLLVL.